The 24 T cell receptor beta chains given below trace back to one sample, sequenced in a study of T-cell reconstitution after alpha-beta-depleted transplantation in children (dated by TCRdb to 2016 to 2017). The method was PCR. Instrument used: Illumina HiSeq 2500. Molecular barcoding was employed in the preparation of TCR libraries, with unique molecular identifiers being used to normalize TCRbeta repertoire quantification. The public reads were reprocessed in TCRdb via fastp at Q25 and MiXCR, keeping in-frame beta chains. All rows with the same CDR3 protein become a single entry with the most common DNA and genes. This sample has hundreds of thousands of distinct CDR3 sequences in its table, and 7.5% to 9.5% of those were observed once. Approximately 6.3% of the sample is taken by the ten largest. Sample treatment or condition, as interpreted from the label and publication: allogeneic hematopoietic cell transplantation with graft depleted of TCRalphabeta T cells and CD19 B cells.

Specimen: PBMCs, mostly from graft donor cells, collected 180 days after TCRalphabeta/CD19-depleted stem cell transplant. The receptors were gathered from a male patient under 18 who had a stem cell transplant for acute lymphoblastic leukemia, so the T cells may come from the graft donor.

At least ten counts were recorded for this clonotype. This chain connects TRBV28 to TRBJ2-1; 8 bases fit TRBD2. V was pared by 4 bases and J by 3 bases, with 5 bases of the junction left unmatched. The CDR3 runs 15 residues. Germline lookup yields CDR1 MDHEN and CDR2 SYDVKM. The CDR3 DNA follows: TGTGCCAGCAGTTCCCCGGGACTAGACTACAATGAGCAGTTCTTC. Its protein is CASSSPGLDYNEQFF.

This clonotype was recorded at least ten times. This chain connects TRBV28 to TRBJ1-1, with D tentatively TRBD1 (6 bases). This CDR3 is built from 16 residues. With 6 bases removed from V and 2 bases from J, the gap between germline ends came to 19 bases. CDR1 is MDHEN and CDR2 is SYDVKM in the germline V gene. The CDR3 DNA reads TGTGCCAGCAGCTCCCCCGGGGGGGGGGCCAACACTGAAGCTTTCTTT. It translates to CASSSPGGGANTEAFF.

This clonotype has ten or more counts. This chain uses TRBV24-1 with TRBJ2-5, with unresolved D. CDR3 size: 11 residues. CDR1 and CDR2 (germline): KGHDR, SFDVKD. Trimming cost V 4 bases and J 5 bases, with 4 bases left between them. In DNA form, the CDR3 reads TGTGCCACCAGTGACGACGAGACCCAGTACTTC. This gives the protein CATSDDETQYF.

This clonotype was observed many times. This chain links TRBV5-1 with TRBJ2-7, with 8 positions matching TRBD2. The CDR3 is 16 residues long. J was trimmed by 0 bases and V by 5 bases; bases with no gene match: 10. Germline V CDR1 and CDR2: SGHRS, YFSETQ. The DNA of the CDR3 is TGCGCCAGCAGTGCCCTAGCGGGCCCGTCCTCCTACGAGCAGTACTTC. Protein product: CASSALAGPSSYEQYF.

This clonotype came up many times. The chain has TRBV28 and TRBJ1-1; D remains unclear. Germline-derived CDR1 and CDR2 are MDHEN and SYDVKM. V was cut by 5 bases and J by 1 base, with 14 bases left in between. The CDR3 contains 15 residues. The CDR3 loop is CASSHDRRANTEAFF. The CDR3 DNA is TGTGCCAGCAGTCACGATCGACGGGCGAACACTGAAGCTTTCTTT.

This clonotype was recorded many times. The V and J genes are TRBV5-6 and TRBJ1-6; D possibly corresponds to TRBD1 (6 bases). V dropped 4 bases and J dropped 9 bases, with 20 bases sitting between them. CDR1 and CDR2 from the germline V gene are SGHDT and YYEEEE. The CDR3 sequence is 16 residues long. The CDR3 spells CASSVGVGGVGSPLHF. For the CDR3, the DNA is TGTGCCAGCAGCGTGGGAGTCGGGGGCGTCGGTTCACCCCTCCACTTT. Combining the CDR3 with reference TRBV5-6 and TRBJ1-6 gives the whole variable domain DAGVTQSPTHLIKTRGQQVTLRCSPKSGHDTVSWYQQALGQGPQFIFQYYEEEERQRGNFPDRFSGHQFPNYSSELNVNALLLGDSALYLCASSVGVGGVGSPLHFGNGTRLTVT.

Ten or more counts support this clonotype. This chain connects TRBV5-1 to TRBJ2-1; a possible D gene is TRBD1 (5 bases). V dropped 6 bases and J dropped 8 bases, with 15 bases sitting between them. Germline CDR1 SGHRS, CDR2 YFSETQ. This CDR3 region has 13 residues. The CDR3 DNA reads TGCGCCAGCATACCGGACAAGGGTGATGAGCAGTTCTTC. The encoded protein is CASIPDKGDEQFF.

This clonotype was counted many times. The rearrangement links TRBV29-1 to TRBJ2-7, with a possible D match to TRBD2 (6 bases). Germline CDR1 reads SQVTM; CDR2 reads ANQGSEA. V was clipped by 7 bases and J by 3 bases, with 10 bases between them. The CDR3 sequence is 11 residues long. The CDR3 spells CSATDYYEQYF. In DNA, the CDR3 is TGCAGCGCGACGGACTACTACGAGCAGTACTTC.

In its sample, this clonotype was seen many times. CDR3 in DNA: TGTGCCAGCAGTTACTCGGGTCCAGCCTACGAGCAGTACTTC. Translating gives CASSYSGPAYEQYF. The rearrangement joins TRBV6-5 to TRBJ2-7; D is unresolved. The germline V gene encodes CDR1 MNHEY and CDR2 SVGAGI. Trimming stripped 0 bases from V and 2 bases from J, with 8 bases between. This CDR3 has 14 amino acids.

The sample holds many counts of this clonotype. The chain carries TRBV6-5 and TRBJ2-3; possible D gene TRBD2, 6 bases. Per germline, CDR1 MNHEY and CDR2 SVGAGI. V was pared by 2 bases and J by 3 bases, with 9 bases between. The CDR3 consists of 14 residues. The CDR3 reads CASSYGRKTDTQYF. The CDR3 nucleotides read TGTGCCAGCAGTTACGGGAGGAAGACAGATACGCAGTATTTT.

This clonotype was seen ten or more times. The V gene is TRBV7-6, the J gene TRBJ2-2, with unresolved D. Per the germline V gene, CDR1 is SGHVS and CDR2 is FNYEAQ. The CDR3 contains 16 residues. The V and J ends lost 3 bases and 7 bases respectively, with 18 bases between them. The CDR3 sequence: CASSFAQIKKGGELFF. CDR3 nucleotides: TGTGCCAGCAGCTTCGCCCAAATCAAAAAGGGCGGGGAGCTGTTTTTT.

The genes are TRBV29-1 and TRBJ2-5, with TRBD1 identical over 9 bases. The CDR3 loop spans 12 amino acids. The germline gives CDR1 SQVTM, CDR2 ANQGSEA. V gave up 6 bases and J gave up 4 bases; unmatched junction bases: 3. CDR3 sequence: CSVRQGGETQYF. CDR3 in DNA: TGCAGCGTCCGACAGGGGGGAGAGACCCAGTACTTC.

The sample holds many counts of this clonotype. The chain couples TRBV7-2 to TRBJ2-7, with 7 nucleotides matching TRBD2. The junction had 6 bases not matched to a gene; V was cut back by 2 bases and J by 5 bases. Per germline, CDR1 SGHTA and CDR2 FQGNSA. The CDR3 consists of 14 residues. The CDR3 DNA is TGTGCCAGCAGCTTAATAAGCGGGGTCCACGAGCAGTACTTC. This sequence encodes CASSLISGVHEQYF.

Many counts were recorded for this clonotype. The chain has TRBV18 and TRBJ2-5; 8 positions agree with TRBD2. Per germline, CDR1 KGHSH and CDR2 LQKENI. This CDR3 is built from 16 residues. J gave up 5 bases and V 0 bases, and 8 bases lay outside the gene matches. The CDR3 region is CASSPPDREGRETQYF. DNA for the CDR3: TGTGCCAGCTCACCACCGGATCGGGAGGGCCGGGAGACCCAGTACTTC.

The sample holds many counts of this clonotype. The chain joins TRBV5-1 to TRBJ1-5; D perhaps matches TRBD1 (6 bases). Germline-derived CDR1 and CDR2 are SGHRS and YFSETQ. The CDR3 covers 15 residues. V was clipped by 4 bases and J by 6 bases, with 17 bases between them. For the CDR3, the DNA is TGCGCCAGCAGCCTGACCGTGGGGGCTTCTCAGCCCCAGCATTTT. Translated: CASSLTVGASQPQHF.

This clonotype was counted at least ten times. The chain has TRBV24-1 and TRBJ2-1; D is perhaps TRBD1 (5 bases). From germline, CDR1 is KGHDR and CDR2 SFDVKD. Between the trimmed V and J ends, which lost 4 bases and 6 bases, there was a span of 12 bases. This CDR3 has 14 amino acids. The CDR3 loop reads CATSDPDSSNEQFF. CDR3 nucleotides: TGTGCCACCAGTGACCCCGACAGCAGCAATGAGCAGTTCTTC.

This clonotype occurred many times. The chain recombines TRBV25-1 with TRBJ2-7; 7 nucleotides line up with TRBD2. The CDR3 sequence is 13 residues long. With 8 bases clipped from V and 4 bases from J, the junction kept 8 bases outside the gene matches. In germline, CDR1 is MGHDK, CDR2 SYGVNS. CDR3 in amino acids: CASGRGSGYEQYF. The CDR3 nucleotides read TGTGCCAGCGGTCGCGGGAGCGGTTACGAGCAGTACTTC.

This clonotype was seen at least ten times. The chain recombines TRBV27 with TRBJ2-7; 8 bases are shared with TRBD1. The CDR3 has 14 amino acids. J gave up 5 bases and V 0 bases, and 3 bases lay outside the gene matches. Germline CDR1 is MNHEY and CDR2 is SMNVEV (reference sequence). Here the CDR3 reads CASSLSRTGNEQYF. The DNA of the CDR3 is TGTGCCAGCAGTTTATCCCGGACAGGGAACGAGCAGTACTTC.

This clonotype was counted many times. CDR3 sequence: CASSLTSDRGYAGANVLTF. CDR3 DNA: TGTGCCAGCAGCTTGACCTCCGACAGGGGCTACGCTGGGGCCAACGTCCTGACTTTC. This chain joins TRBV5-4 and TRBJ2-6; 8 nucleotides line up with TRBD1. V lost 1 base and J lost 2; bases outside the gene matches: 11. Germline CDR1 SGHNT, CDR2 YYREEE (reference sequence). The CDR3 runs to 19 residues.

This clonotype came up many times. V and J are TRBV4-2 and TRBJ2-7; no firm D call. The CDR3 covers 15 residues. The germline V gene encodes CDR1 LGHNA and CDR2 YNFKEQ. V gave up 0 bases and J gave up 2 bases, with 11 bases separating them. CDR3 amino acids: CASSQDATETYEQYF. The DNA of the CDR3 is TGTGCCAGCAGCCAAGATGCGACGGAAACCTACGAGCAGTACTTC.

This clonotype was seen repeatedly, ten times or more. The V and J genes are TRBV24-1 and TRBJ1-2; D is perhaps TRBD1 (6 bases). The CDR3 has 14 residues. Germline V CDR1 and CDR2: KGHDR, SFDVKD. Trimming cost V 12 bases and J 4 bases, with 20 bases left between them. Here the CDR3 DNA reads TGTGCCGCGACGCTTCCCAGGGGATGCTATGGCTACACCTTC. Protein: CAATLPRGCYGYTF.

This clonotype was seen at least ten times. The chain recombines TRBV9 with TRBJ2-2, with D possibly TRBD1 on 5 matching bases. Germline-derived CDR1 and CDR2 are SGDLS and YYNGEE. The CDR3 has 16 residues. V dropped 0 bases and J dropped 1 base, with 10 bases sitting between them. This CDR3 reads CASSVGVRENTGELFF. CDR3 sequence (DNA): TGTGCCAGCAGCGTAGGAGTCAGGGAGAACACCGGGGAGCTGTTTTTT.

This chain connects TRBV25-1 to TRBJ1-5, with TRBD1 as a possible D gene (6 bases). Trimming left V 10 bases short and J 3 bases short, with 19 bases between. Germline V CDR1 and CDR2: MGHDK, SYGVNS. This CDR3 has 15 residues. In DNA, the CDR3 is TGTGCCATCAGCTCCGGGACATACTTCAATCAGCCCCAGCATTTT. It is translated as CAISSGTYFNQPQHF.

This clonotype occurred many times. The chain combines TRBV3-1 with TRBJ2-1; the D gene is possibly TRBD1 (6 bases). V was cut by 4 bases and J by 13 bases, with 26 bases left in between. Germline V lookup: CDR1 LGHDT, CDR2 YNNKEL (reference sequence). The length of the CDR3 is 16 residues. The CDR3 region has the DNA TGTGCCAGCAGCCTCCCCGACAGGAATTATATGGGGCGACAGTTCTTC. Translated, it gives CASSLPDRNYMGRQFF.